This T cell receptor beta chain was sequenced in a study of cytomegalovirus exposure and HLA in healthy donors. It was with 60 Vbeta and 13 Jbeta primers that the PCR ran. Profiled with immunoSEQ multiplex PCR; TCRdb holds only in-frame clones, not every one. The sample has approximately 150,000 clones, roughly 78% seen once. The table lists this clone with a count of one. The target antigen is unknown. The CDR3 is 12 residues long. Germline V gene lookup returns CDR1 SGHNT and CDR2 YENEEA. V was pared by 5 bases and J by 11 bases, with 7 bases of the junction left unmatched. The study's findings and limits: Excluded were some V segments that proved indistinguishable, including TRBV6-2 and TRBV6-3. Both high specificity and high sensitivity reportedly marked the classifier's diagnosis of cytomegalovirus status.

The sequenced sample consisted of PBMCs. The TCR was taken from a woman aged 50 to 65 in good health and CMV-seropositive. The chain couples TRBV11-3 to TRBJ1-1, with TRBD1 matching 8 bases. This chain's CDR3 is CASSNSRGQAFF. The CDR3 DNA sequence: TGTGCCAGCAGCAATTCCAGGGGGCAGGCTTTCTTT.